This TCR beta chain was sequenced during a study of cytomegalovirus exposure and HLA in healthy donors. As for the study in general: Earlier results showed roughly 120 million unique TCR beta sequences derived from approximately 180 million T cells. Counted in an early data release were approximately 80 million unique TCRs from HLA-typed donors.

Study findings and constraints: In a later analysis, at a false discovery rate of 0.05, 17,000 or so TCR beta sequences were associated with HLA alleles. A later analysis found that most CMV-associated TCR beta chains appeared HLA-restricted.

The PCR made use of 60 Vbeta and 13 Jbeta primers. The method was immunoSEQ multiplex PCR; TCRdb's version includes in-frame clones alone and lacks a portion of them. Here the sample spans 140,000 to 150,000 clones, 79% being singletons. A note on this clone: Its cognate antigen is unknown.

The CDR3 covers 15 residues. Looked up from germline, CDR1 is SGHTA and CDR2 is FQGNSA. The V end was cut by 3 bases, the J end by 0 bases, with 12 bases between. The receptor comes from a middle-aged woman in good health and CMV-seropositive. The rearrangement uses TRBV7-2 and TRBJ2-7; TRBD2 might be the D (6 bases). The sequenced sample was PBMCs. CDR3 loop: CASSFLGGDSYEQYF. CDR3 nucleotide sequence: TGTGCCAGCAGCTTTTTAGGCGGGGACTCCTACGAGCAGTACTTC. Full variable domain (rest looked up from reference TRBV7-2 and TRBJ2-7): GAGVSQSPSNKVTEKGKDVELRCDPISGHTALYWYRQSLGQGLEFLIYFQGNSAPDKSGLPSDRFSAERTGGSVSTLTIQRTQQEDSAVYLCASSFLGGDSYEQYFGPGTRLTVT.